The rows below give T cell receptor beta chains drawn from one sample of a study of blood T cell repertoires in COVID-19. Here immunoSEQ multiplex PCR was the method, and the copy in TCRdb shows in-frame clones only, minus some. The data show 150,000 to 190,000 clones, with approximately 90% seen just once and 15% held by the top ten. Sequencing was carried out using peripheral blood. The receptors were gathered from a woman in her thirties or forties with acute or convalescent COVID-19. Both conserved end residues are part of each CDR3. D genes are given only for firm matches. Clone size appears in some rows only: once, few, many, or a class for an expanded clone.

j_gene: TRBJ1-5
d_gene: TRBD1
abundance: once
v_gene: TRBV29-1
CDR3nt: TGCAGCGTTGGGGGGGACAGGGGCCCAAATCAGCCCCAGCATTTT
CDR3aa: CSVGGDRGPNQPQHF

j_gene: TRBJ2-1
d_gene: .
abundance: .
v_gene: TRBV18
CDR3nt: TGTGCCAGCTCAGTGTGGGGGACTGGTGTTGGTGAGCAGTTCTTC
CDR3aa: CASSVWGTGVGEQFF

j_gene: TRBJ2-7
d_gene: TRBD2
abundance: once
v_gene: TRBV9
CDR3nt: TGTGCCAGCAGCCCCTCCGGGACTAGCTCCTACGAGCAGTACTTC
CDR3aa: CASSPSGTSSYEQYF

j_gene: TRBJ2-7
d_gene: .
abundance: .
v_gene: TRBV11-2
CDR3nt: TGTGCCAGCAGCGCAGGACAGAGCTACGAGCAGTACTTC
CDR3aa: CASSAGQSYEQYF

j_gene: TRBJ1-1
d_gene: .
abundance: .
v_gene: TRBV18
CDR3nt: TGTGCCACCGCAAGACAGATGAACACTGAAGCTTTCTTT
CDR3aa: CATARQMNTEAFF

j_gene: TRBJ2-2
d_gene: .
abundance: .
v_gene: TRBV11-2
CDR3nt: TGTGCCAGCAGCTTAGGCAGAACGAACACCGGGGAGCTGTTTTTT
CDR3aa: CASSLGRTNTGELFF

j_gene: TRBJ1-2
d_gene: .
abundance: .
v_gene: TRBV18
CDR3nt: TGTGCCAGCTCACCCACTGGGGGGGACCGCTACACCTTC
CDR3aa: CASSPTGGDRYTF

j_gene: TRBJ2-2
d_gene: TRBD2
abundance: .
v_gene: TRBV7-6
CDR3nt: TGTGCCAGCAGCTTAGCAGCGGGGGGTTCGAACACCGGGGAGCTGTTTTTT
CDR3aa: CASSLAAGGSNTGELFF

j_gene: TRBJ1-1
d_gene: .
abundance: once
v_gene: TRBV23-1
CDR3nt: TGCGCCGTGGCCGGGACTGTGAACACTGAAGCTTTCTTT
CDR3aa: CAVAGTVNTEAFF

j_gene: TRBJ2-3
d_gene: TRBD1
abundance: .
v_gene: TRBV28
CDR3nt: TGTGCCAGCAGTCCACTAGGACAGGGGGAGGCAGATACGCAGTATTTT
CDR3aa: CASSPLGQGEADTQYF

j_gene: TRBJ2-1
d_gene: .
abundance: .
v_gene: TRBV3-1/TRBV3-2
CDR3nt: TGTGCCAGCAGCCAAGGTTACACAACAGGGATAGGCAATGAGCAGTTCTTC
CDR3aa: CASSQGYTTGIGNEQFF

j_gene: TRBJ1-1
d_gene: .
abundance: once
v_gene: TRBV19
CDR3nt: TGTGCCAGTAGTATCGGTTCGGGGATAGGAACTGAAGCTTTCTTT
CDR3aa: CASSIGSGIGTEAFF

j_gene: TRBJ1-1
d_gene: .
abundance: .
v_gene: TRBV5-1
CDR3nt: TGCGCCAGCTCGACGGGGGAACTGAACACTGAAGCTTTCTTT
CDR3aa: CASSTGELNTEAFF

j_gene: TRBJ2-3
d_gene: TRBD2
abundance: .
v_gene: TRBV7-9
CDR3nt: TGTGCCAGCAGCTTAGTGGGACTAGCGGAAAGCACAGATACGCAGTATTTT
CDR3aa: CASSLVGLAESTDTQYF

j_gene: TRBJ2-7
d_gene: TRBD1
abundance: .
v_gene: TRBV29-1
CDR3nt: TGCAGCGTTGCCCCTGACAGGGACGAGCAGTACTTC
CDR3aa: CSVAPDRDEQYF

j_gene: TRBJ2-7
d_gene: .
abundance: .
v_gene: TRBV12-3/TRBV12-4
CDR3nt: TGTGCCAGCGCGGGGTCCTACGAGCAGTACTTC
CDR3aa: CASAGSYEQYF

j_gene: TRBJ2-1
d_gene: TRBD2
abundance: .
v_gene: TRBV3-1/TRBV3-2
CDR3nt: TGTGCCAGCAGCCAAGATGCTAGCGGAGGCAATGAGCAGTTCTTC
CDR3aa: CASSQDASGGNEQFF

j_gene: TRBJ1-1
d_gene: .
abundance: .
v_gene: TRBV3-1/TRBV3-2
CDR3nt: TGTGCCAGCAGCCCCTTGGGGCGCGACACTGAAGCTTTCTTT
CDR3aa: CASSPLGRDTEAFF

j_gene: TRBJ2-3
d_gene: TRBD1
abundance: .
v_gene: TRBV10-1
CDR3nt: TGCGCCAGCAGTGAGTCTGGGACAGTCACAGATACGCAGTATTTT
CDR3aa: CASSESGTVTDTQYF

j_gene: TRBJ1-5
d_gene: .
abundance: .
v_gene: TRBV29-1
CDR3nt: TGCAGCGTTGGGGTAGAGGGCAATCAGCCCCAGCATTTT
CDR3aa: CSVGVEGNQPQHF

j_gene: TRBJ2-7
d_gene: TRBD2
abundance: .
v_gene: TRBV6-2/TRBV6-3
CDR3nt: TGTGCCAGCAGTTACGCATTTCCGGGGGGAGCGGGCTCCTACGAGCAGTACTTC
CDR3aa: CASSYAFPGGAGSYEQYF

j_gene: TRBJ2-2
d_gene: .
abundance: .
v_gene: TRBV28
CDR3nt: TGTGCCAGCAGGAATATGGCCTCCGGGGAGCTGTTTTTT
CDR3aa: CASRNMASGELFF

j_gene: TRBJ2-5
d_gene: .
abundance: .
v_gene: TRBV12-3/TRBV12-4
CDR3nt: TGTGCCAGCAGGAGGGAACAAGAGACCCAGTACTTC
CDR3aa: CASRREQETQYF

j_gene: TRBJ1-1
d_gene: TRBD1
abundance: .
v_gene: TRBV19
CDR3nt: TGTGCCAGTAAGGACTACGGACAGGGGGGAGTTTGGTCTGAAGCTTTCTTT
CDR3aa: CASKDYGQGGVWSEAFF

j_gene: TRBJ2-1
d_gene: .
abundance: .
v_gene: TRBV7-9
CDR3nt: TGTGCCAGCAGCTTAGTCGGGACTTACAATGAGCAGTTCTTC
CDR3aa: CASSLVGTYNEQFF

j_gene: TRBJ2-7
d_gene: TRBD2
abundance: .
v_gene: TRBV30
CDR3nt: TGTGCCTGGCGGTCCCTAAAATTCGTGGGACTAGCGGGAATAAGTAGGTACGAGCAGTACTTC
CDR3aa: CAWRSLKFVGLAGISRYEQYF

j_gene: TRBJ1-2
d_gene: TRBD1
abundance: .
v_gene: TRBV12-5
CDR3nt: TGTGCTAGTGGTTTGGTACCGGTGGGACAGGGAATAGCTAACTATGGCTACACCTTC
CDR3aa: CASGLVPVGQGIANYGYTF

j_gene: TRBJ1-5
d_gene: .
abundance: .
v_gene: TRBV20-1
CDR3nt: TGCAGTGCGGGAGACCTCCAGCCCCAGCATTTT
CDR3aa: CSAGDLQPQHF

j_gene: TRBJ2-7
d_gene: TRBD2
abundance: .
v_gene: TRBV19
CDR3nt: TGTGCCAGTAGGTCTAGCGGGAGGCACGAGCAGTACTTC
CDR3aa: CASRSSGRHEQYF